Detailed here is one TCR beta chain. This CDR3 comprises 16 residues. CDR1 and CDR2 (germline): LNHDA, SQIVND (reference sequence). V lost 11 bases and J lost 0, with 22 bases in between. This record comes from a study of cytomegalovirus exposure and HLA in healthy donors. PCR involved 60 Vbeta and 13 Jbeta primers. The table came from immunoSEQ multiplex PCR; TCRdb's copy has only in-frame clones and leaves some out. The table lists 100,000 to 150,000 clones, about 80% of them singletons. The sample was PBMCs. The chain carries TRBV19 and TRBJ1-1; possibly TRBD1 for D (5 bases). The receptor was derived from a woman aged 50 to 65 in good health and CMV-seronegative. CDR3 amino acids: CAASLGRGLLNTEAFF. The CDR3 DNA reads as TGTGCCGCAAGTTTAGGTAGGGGACTCTTGAACACTGAAGCTTTCTTT.